The T cell receptor (beta chain) described here comes from a study of blood T cells in healthy people across ages. Notes on this clonotype: Its target is unknown.

General observations from the study: Unsorted PBMC input precluded a conclusive naive versus antigen-experienced comparison. The study found more naive CD4+ cells and higher diversity in long-lived than aged donors.

The authors ran a second PCR of roughly 7 to 11 cycles using a sample-barcoded 5' primer and a J-beta primer mix. With 12 random nucleotides, a template-switch adaptor tagged each individual cDNA molecule. MiXCR was run by TCRdb on the 5' RACE reads, yielding one entry per CDR3 protein. The table has some 1.1 million distinct CDR3 sequences, 35% to 40% seen once. The CDR3 is made up of 16 amino acids. Trimming took 5 bases from V and 2 from J; bases not matched to a gene: 11. In germline, CDR1 is SEHNR, CDR2 FQNEAQ (reference sequence). The sample was blood. This receptor was identified in a man aged 18 to 35 in good health. The chain is built from TRBV7-9 and TRBJ1-2; TRBD1 matches 7 bases. CDR3 bases: TGTGCCAGCAGCCCATGGACAGGAGACCTCAACTATGGCTACACCTTC. Encoded protein: CASSPWTGDLNYGYTF. The complete variable domain, with remaining parts taken from reference TRBV7-9 and TRBJ1-2, reads DTGVSQNPRHKITKRGQNVTFRCDPISEHNRLYWYRQTLGQGPEFLTYFQNEAQLEKSRLLSDRFSAERPKGSFSTLEIQRTEQGDSAMYLCASSPWTGDLNYGYTFGSGTRLTVV.